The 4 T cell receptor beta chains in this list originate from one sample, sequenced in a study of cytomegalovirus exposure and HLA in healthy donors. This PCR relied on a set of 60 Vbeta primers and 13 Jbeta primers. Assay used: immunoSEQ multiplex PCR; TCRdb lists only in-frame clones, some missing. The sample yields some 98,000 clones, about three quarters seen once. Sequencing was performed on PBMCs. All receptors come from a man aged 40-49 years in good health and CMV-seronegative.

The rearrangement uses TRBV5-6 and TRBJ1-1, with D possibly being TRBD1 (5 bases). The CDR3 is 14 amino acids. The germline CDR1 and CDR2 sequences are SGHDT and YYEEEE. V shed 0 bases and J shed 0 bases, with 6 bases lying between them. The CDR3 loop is CASSLEGLNTEAFF. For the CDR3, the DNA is TGTGCCAGCAGCTTGGAGGGGCTGAACACTGAAGCTTTCTTT.

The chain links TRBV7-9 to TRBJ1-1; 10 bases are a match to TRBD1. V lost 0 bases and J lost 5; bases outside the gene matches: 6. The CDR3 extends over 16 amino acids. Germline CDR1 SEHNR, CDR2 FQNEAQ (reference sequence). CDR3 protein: CASSLAGTGAFTEAFF. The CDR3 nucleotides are TGTGCCAGCAGCTTAGCCGGGACAGGGGCATTTACTGAAGCTTTCTTT.

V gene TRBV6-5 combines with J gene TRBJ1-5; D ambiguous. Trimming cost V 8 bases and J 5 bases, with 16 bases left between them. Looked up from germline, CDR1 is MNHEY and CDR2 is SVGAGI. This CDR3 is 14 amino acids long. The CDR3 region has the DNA TGTGCCAGCGGAGAGGTTATGAGGGATCAGCCCCAGCATTTT. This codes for CASGEVMRDQPQHF.

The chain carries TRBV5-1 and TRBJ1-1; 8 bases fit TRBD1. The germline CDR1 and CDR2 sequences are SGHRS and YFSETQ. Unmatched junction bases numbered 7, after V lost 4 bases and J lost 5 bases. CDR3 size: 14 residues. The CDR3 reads CASSGGQGGTEAFF. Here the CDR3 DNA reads TGCGCCAGCAGCGGTGGACAGGGAGGGACTGAAGCTTTCTTT. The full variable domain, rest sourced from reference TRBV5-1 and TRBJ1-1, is KAGVTQTPRYLIKTRGQQVTLSCSPISGHRSVSWYQQTPGQGLQFLFEYFSETQRNKGNFPGRFSGRQFSNSRSEMNVSTLELGDSALYLCASSGGQGGTEAFFGQGTRLTVV.